Presented here are 30 T cell receptor beta chains from one specimen sequenced in a study of identical twins. TCRdb ran MiXCR on the 5' RACE reads and lists one entry per CDR3 protein. The sample shows approximately 670,000 distinct CDR3 sequences, 6.1% of them seen only once. Sequenced sample: naive T cells sorted from blood. These receptors all stem from a man between 18 and 35 years old in good health.

The V and J genes are TRBV7-9 and TRBJ1-1; D call uncertain. The V end lost 5 bases, the J end lost 6 bases, and 13 bases lay between the germline ends. The CDR3 consists of 13 residues. The V gene's germline CDR1 is SEHNR and CDR2 FQNEAQ (reference sequence). In nucleotides, the CDR3 is TGTGCCAGCAGCATGGGTTTCGGGTCTGAAGCTTTCTTT. Residues: CASSMGFGSEAFF.

At least ten counts were recorded for this clonotype. J is TRBJ2-1 and V is TRBV6-2 or TRBV6-3, with D unclear. V was shortened by 6 bases and J by 8 bases, with 14 bases between the two germline ends. The CDR3 runs 13 residues. In germline, CDR1 is MNHEY, CDR2 SVGEGT. Here the CDR3 reads CASRPITEDEQFF. The CDR3 DNA reads TGTGCCAGCAGACCTATCACAGAGGATGAGCAGTTCTTC.

The chain couples TRBV2 to TRBJ2-1; D might be TRBD2 (5 bases). CDR1 is SNHLY and CDR2 is FYNNEI in the germline V gene. The V gene lost 1 base and the J gene lost 2 bases, with 12 bases spanning the gap. The CDR3 spans 16 residues. The CDR3 coding sequence is TGTGCCAGCAGTGAAGAGGCGGGCCAGACCTACAATGAGCAGTTCTTC. Protein sequence: CASSEEAGQTYNEQFF.

The V call is TRBV21-1, the J call TRBJ2-7; the D segment call TRBD2 is taken from the table without a DNA check. TRBV21-1 is recorded as a pseudogene. CDR3 length: 17 amino acids. The CDR3 DNA is TGTGCCAGCAGCAAAGGTACGGGAGGGCCTCCAGTCTACGAGCAGTACGTC. It specifies CASSKGTGGPPVYEQYV.

This chain uses TRBV4-1 with TRBJ1-5, with D perhaps TRBD1 (6 bases). Trimming shortened V by 2 bases and J by 2 bases, and 13 bases separated the two germline ends. The CDR3 has 16 residues. Germline lookup yields CDR1 MGHRA and CDR2 YSYEKL. The CDR3 nucleotides are TGCGCCAGCAGCCAATCCCAGGGGTCGGGCAATCAGCCCCAGCATTTT. It specifies CASSQSQGSGNQPQHF.

This clonotype appeared many times. This chain uses TRBV20-1 with TRBJ2-1; D might be TRBD1 or TRBD2, each matching 6 bases. The germline gives CDR1 DFQATT, CDR2 SNEGSKA (reference sequence). The CDR3 loop spans 15 amino acids. Trimming removed 8 bases from V and 0 bases from J, with 17 bases in between. The CDR3 DNA reads TGCAGTACCCTCGGGGGCGCAAGCTCCTACAATGAGCAGTTCTTC. Its translation: CSTLGGASSYNEQFF.

About this clonotype itself: A much larger clone lies one base from this, so it may be a read error. The gene calls are TRBV15 and TRBJ2-7; D possibly corresponds to TRBD2 (6 bases). Germline V gene data show CDR1 as LNHNV and CDR2 as YYDKDF (reference sequence). This CDR3 has 15 residues. In DNA, the CDR3 is TGTGCCACCAGCAGAGGGACGGGAGTTGGTTACGAGAAGTACTTC. Its translation is CATSRGTGVGYEKYF. Full variable domain (remainder filled in from reference TRBV15 and TRBJ2-7): DAMVIQNPRYQVTQFGKPVTLSCSQTLNHNVMYWYQQKSSQAPKLLFHYYDKDFNNEADTPDNFQSRRPNTSFCFLDIRSPGLGDTAMYLCATSRGTGVGYEKYFGPGTRLTVT.

This clonotype was found a few times. This rearrangement joins TRBV10-3 to TRBJ2-6, with TRBD1 identical over 7 bases. The CDR3 has 16 amino acids. Germline CDR1 reads ENHRY; CDR2 reads SYGVKD. J lost 4 bases, V lost 3 bases, and 6 bases had no gene match. CDR3 coding DNA: TGTGCCATCAGTGAACCGGGACAGTCGGGGGCCAACGTCCTGACTTTC. Encoded protein: CAISEPGQSGANVLTF.

The chain employs TRBV5-1 and TRBJ2-3; TRBD2 matches at 9 bases. The length of the CDR3 is 13 residues. Germline CDR1 reads SGHRS; CDR2 reads YFSETQ. Germline trimming cut 7 bases from V and 5 bases from J; bases unmatched to any gene: 5. The CDR3 protein is CASRLAEIDTQYF. The CDR3 DNA reads TGCGCCAGCCGACTAGCGGAGATAGATACGCAGTATTTT. The full variable domain, with the rest looked up from reference TRBV5-1 and TRBJ2-3, is KAGVTQTPRYLIKTRGQQVTLSCSPISGHRSVSWYQQTPGQGLQFLFEYFSETQRNKGNFPGRFSGRQFSNSRSEMNVSTLELGDSALYLCASRLAEIDTQYFGPGTRLTVL.

This clonotype was seen a handful of times. V and J are TRBV2 and TRBJ2-3; D is perhaps TRBD1 (5 bases). Germline V gives CDR1 SNHLY, CDR2 FYNNEI. CDR3 length equals 12 residues. Trimming took off 6 bases at V and 7 bases at J, with 11 bases between the two ends. This CDR3 reads CASSVTAHTQYF. The CDR3 nucleotides read TGTGCCAGCAGCGTGACAGCACATACGCAGTATTTT.

This clonotype was counted ten times or more. The chain couples TRBV12-3 or TRBV12-4 to TRBJ1-1; D gene ambiguous. Trimming stripped 2 bases from V and 1 base from J, with 8 bases between. The length of the CDR3 is 14 residues. CDR3 amino acids: CASSLIGGNTEAFF. The CDR3, as DNA: TGTGCCAGCAGTTTAATAGGAGGGAACACTGAAGCTTTCTTT.

The rearrangement uses TRBV20-1 and TRBJ2-2; unclear D gene. V was clipped by 1 base and J by 4 bases, with 13 bases between them. The CDR3 is 15 residues long. Germline values: CDR1 DFQATT, CDR2 SNEGSKA (reference sequence). The CDR3 coding sequence is TGCAGTGCTAGAGTGGTACAGTCGATCACCGGGGAGCTGTTTTTT. As protein: CSARVVQSITGELFF.

There are many counts of this clonotype. The chain carries TRBV28 and TRBJ1-1; D is unclear. Germline V gene sequence: CDR1 MDHEN, CDR2 SYDVKM. V was cut by 7 bases and J by 5 bases, with 8 bases left in between. The CDR3 extends over 11 amino acids. The CDR3 is CASTAETEAFF. The CDR3 nucleotides read TGTGCCAGCACCGCTGAGACTGAAGCTTTCTTT.

This clonotype was recorded at least ten times. The V gene is TRBV12-3 or TRBV12-4, the J gene TRBJ1-3; D not resolved. The CDR3 length is 14 residues. V was shortened by 3 bases and J by 0 bases, with 6 bases between the two germline ends. The CDR3 spells CASSFGDSGNTIYF. CDR3 coding DNA: TGTGCCAGCAGTTTTGGGGACTCTGGAAACACCATATATTTT.

There are a few counts of this clonotype. V gene TRBV25-1 combines with J gene TRBJ2-3; TRBD1 matches at 8 bases. CDR3 length: 14 residues. The germline V gene encodes CDR1 MGHDK and CDR2 SYGVNS. J was trimmed by 2 bases and V by 7 bases; bases with no gene match: 5. The CDR3 nucleotides read TGTGCCAGCACCGGGACAGGTACCACAGATACGCAGTATTTT. Translating it yields CASTGTGTTDTQYF.

This clonotype has just a few counts. V is TRBV27 and J is TRBJ2-7; 7 positions agree with TRBD2. Trimming removed 5 bases from V and 5 bases from J; junction bases left unmatched: 9. This CDR3 is 14 amino acids long. Germline V gene lookup returns CDR1 MNHEY and CDR2 SMNVEV (reference sequence). The CDR3: CASSVATSLNEQYF. In DNA, the CDR3 is TGTGCCAGCAGTGTCGCGACTAGCCTGAACGAGCAGTACTTC.

This clonotype was recorded at least ten times. The rearrangement joins TRBV9 to TRBJ1-4; 7 positions agree with TRBD1. J lost 6 bases, V lost 2 bases, and 4 bases had no gene match. The CDR3 length is 14 residues. Germline loops: CDR1 SGDLS, CDR2 YYNGEE. Here the CDR3 DNA reads TGTGCCAGCAGCGTCGGCACAGGGGATGAAAAACTGTTTTTT. Residues: CASSVGTGDEKLFF. The whole variable domain, filled in from reference TRBV9 and TRBJ1-4, reads DSGVTQTPKHLITATGQRVTLRCSPRSGDLSVYWYQQSLDQGLQFLIQYYNGEERAKGNILERFSAQQFPDLHSELNLSSLELGDSALYFCASSVGTGDEKLFFGSGTQLSVL.

The gene calls are TRBV11-2 and TRBJ2-3, with unresolved D. V lost 4 bases, J lost 0 bases, and 14 bases lay in between. Germline CDR1 SGHAT, CDR2 FQNNGV. The CDR3 contains 16 residues. In nucleotides, the CDR3 is TGTGCCAGCAGCTCCCCGCCAGACGAAAGCACAGATACGCAGTATTTT. Protein sequence: CASSSPPDESTDTQYF.

The chain couples TRBV21-1 to TRBJ2-6. TRBV21-1 is flagged as a pseudogene. The CDR3 length is 16 residues. The CDR3 sequence: CASSKATRSGANVLTF. The CDR3 region has the DNA TGTGCCAGCAGCAAAGCCACCCGCTCTGGGGCCAACGTCCTGACTTTC.

The sample holds many counts of this clonotype. The CDR3 DNA reads TGTGCCAGCGGTAGAGGGTCTAGTATTAAAGAGACCCAGTACTTC. Protein product: CASGRGSSIKETQYF. V gene TRBV6-1 combines with J gene TRBJ2-5; tentative D call: TRBD2 (5 bases). In germline, CDR1 is MNHNS, CDR2 SASEGT. Trimming cost V 8 bases and J 3 bases, with 19 bases left between them. There are 15 residues in the CDR3.

In its sample, this clonotype was seen many times. The chain employs TRBV5-6 and TRBJ2-5; TRBD1 is a possible D gene (6 bases). Germline CDR1 reads SGHDT; CDR2 reads YYEEEE. V was shortened by 4 bases and J by 0 bases, with 13 bases between the two germline ends. CDR3 length: 15 amino acids. CDR3 region: CASSHPNRDQETQYF. CDR3 nucleotide sequence: TGTGCCAGCAGCCACCCCAACAGGGACCAAGAGACCCAGTACTTC. Together with reference TRBV5-6 and TRBJ2-5, the CDR3 gives the full variable domain: DAGVTQSPTHLIKTRGQQVTLRCSPKSGHDTVSWYQQALGQGPQFIFQYYEEEERQRGNFPDRFSGHQFPNYSSELNVNALLLGDSALYLCASSHPNRDQETQYFGPGTRLLVL.

In its sample, this clonotype was seen many times. The rearrangement links TRBV5-1 to TRBJ2-7; 8 bases are shared with TRBD2. CDR1 SGHRS and CDR2 YFSETQ come from the germline V gene. The V segment lost 0 bases and the J segment 0 bases; nucleotides outside the gene matches: 2. CDR3 length: 15 amino acids. Here the CDR3 DNA reads TGCGCCAGCAGCTTGGAAGGGACTAGCTCCTACGAGCAGTACGTC. Residues: CASSLEGTSSYEQYV.

This clonotype occurred many times. The chain joins TRBV9 to TRBJ2-1; 13 bases line up with TRBD2. The junction had 8 bases not matched to a gene; V was cut back by 3 bases and J by 8 bases. Germline loops: CDR1 SGDLS, CDR2 YYNGEE. The CDR3 covers 16 residues. The CDR3 DNA reads as TGTGCCAGCAGCGCAAGAACTAGCGGGAGGGCCTATGAGCAGTTCTTC. Encoded protein: CASSARTSGRAYEQFF.

This clonotype was counted a few times. The V gene is TRBV7-3, the J gene TRBJ1-1; D unresolved. The germline CDR1 and CDR2 sequences are SGHTA and FQGTGA. Deletions cut 2 bases from V and 0 bases from J, with 7 bases between. The CDR3 is 14 residues long. Written as DNA, the CDR3 is TGTGCCAGCAGCTTATGGGGTATGAACACTGAAGCTTTCTTT. Its protein is CASSLWGMNTEAFF.

Only a few counts were recorded for this clonotype. The chain couples TRBV5-4 to TRBJ2-1, with TRBD2 matching 12 bases. The CDR3 loop spans 17 amino acids. Germline CDR1 is SGHNT and CDR2 is YYREEE (reference sequence). The V gene end was trimmed by 0 bases and the J gene end by 8 bases; junction bases not matched to a gene: 9. The CDR3 protein is CASSLETSGRGSDEQFF. CDR3 nucleotide sequence: TGTGCCAGCAGCTTGGAGACTAGCGGGAGAGGAAGCGATGAGCAGTTCTTC.

This clonotype has a handful of counts. This chain joins TRBV4-1 and TRBJ2-5; unclear D gene. The CDR3 contains 14 residues. V lost 3 bases to trimming and J lost 4 bases, with 12 bases between them. From germline, CDR1 is MGHRA and CDR2 YSYEKL. The CDR3 region has the DNA TGCGCCAGCAGCCACCCGGTTGGATTAGAGACCCAGTACTTC. Translating gives CASSHPVGLETQYF.

This clonotype was picked up many times. The chain joins TRBV5-5 to TRBJ2-7, with a possible D match to TRBD1 (7 bases). Between the trimmed V and J ends, which lost 0 bases and 7 bases, there was a span of 20 bases. The CDR3 has 16 residues. Germline V CDR1 and CDR2: SGHKS, YYEKEE (reference sequence). In DNA, the CDR3 is TGTGCCAGCAGCTTGGTGGCGGCGGAGGGGGCGCGTGAGCAGTACGTC. Translating it yields CASSLVAAEGAREQYV.

This clonotype has at least ten counts. The rearrangement links TRBV7-6 to TRBJ2-1; 11 nucleotides agree with TRBD2. CDR1 and CDR2 (germline): SGHVS, FNYEAQ. This CDR3 has 20 amino acids. Trimming cost V 1 base and J 4 bases; bases outside gene matches: 15. CDR3 sequence (DNA): TGTGCCAGCAGCTTAGACCTTCTATTCCCGGGACTAGCGGTTTACAATGAGCAGTTCTTC. It specifies CASSLDLLFPGLAVYNEQFF.

This clonotype appeared many times. The genes are TRBV4-3 and TRBJ2-2; 14 nucleotides agree with TRBD2. The V segment lost 2 bases and the J segment 4 bases; nucleotides outside the gene matches: 12. The CDR3 length is 20 residues. Germline V gene sequence: CDR1 LGHNA, CDR2 YSLEER. CDR3 nucleotide sequence: TGCGCCAGCAGCCAACGAGTTTCGACTAGCGGGAGGGCGGGCACCGGGGAGCTGTTTTTT. Translating it yields CASSQRVSTSGRAGTGELFF.

The V and J genes are TRBV7-3 and TRBJ2-1; 7 bases fit TRBD2. With V trimmed by 1 base and J by 3 bases, 6 bases remained unmatched. The CDR3 consists of 16 residues. CDR1 is SGHTA, CDR2 FQGTGA, per germline. This CDR3 reads CASSLKGGTNYNEQFF. The CDR3 region has the DNA TGTGCCAGCAGCTTAAAGGGCGGGACTAACTACAATGAGCAGTTCTTC.